What follows are 30 T cell receptor beta chains derived from one specimen sequenced in a study of CD8 T cells in ankylosing spondylitis. TCRdb ran MiXCR on the 5' RACE reads and lists one entry per CDR3 protein. The sample comprises under 850,000 distinct CDR3 sequences, 15% to 20% of which are singletons, and under 20% rests with the top ten. Study observations and caveats: The study identified a TCR beta motif of under ten highly homologous variants that appeared characteristic of ankylosing spondylitis blood.

Their antigens remain unidentified. Source material: blood, either unsorted or a sorted T cell fraction (not recorded which). The source of these receptors is a male donor with ankylosing spondylitis.

This clonotype was counted between two and nine times. The chain combines TRBV18 with TRBJ2-3; D is tentatively TRBD1 or TRBD2 (6 bases each). Trimming shortened V by 3 bases and J by 2 bases, and 12 bases separated the two germline ends. This CDR3 has 15 residues. CDR1 and CDR2 (germline): KGHSH, LQKENI. The CDR3 protein is CASSPGGTITDTQYF. CDR3 DNA: TGTGCCAGCTCACCGGGCGGGACAATCACAGATACGCAGTATTTT.

The V call is TRBV20-1, the J call TRBJ1-1; 11 bases are a match to TRBD1. Germline V lookup: CDR1 DFQATT, CDR2 SNEGSKA (reference sequence). The V gene end was trimmed by 6 bases and the J gene end by 10 bases; junction bases not matched to a gene: 10. The CDR3 totals 13 residues. The CDR3: CSASISGTGGAFF. The DNA for the CDR3 is TGCAGTGCGAGCATTTCCGGGACAGGGGGAGCTTTCTTT.

This chain links TRBV10-3 with TRBJ2-1, with 8 positions matching TRBD2. CDR1 ENHRY and CDR2 SYGVKD come from the germline V gene. With 5 bases clipped from V and 9 bases from J, the junction kept 15 bases outside the gene matches. CDR3 length: 16 residues. CDR3 sequence: CAISSIPGLGAGEQFF. For the CDR3, the DNA is TGTGCCATCAGTTCAATACCGGGACTAGGGGCGGGTGAGCAGTTCTTC.

The rearrangement uses TRBV7-9 and TRBJ2-5; perhaps TRBD2 as D (7 bases). The length of the CDR3 is 16 residues. Germline lookup yields CDR1 SEHNR and CDR2 FQNEAQ (reference sequence). Trimming took off 0 bases at V and 4 bases at J, with 15 bases between the two ends. The CDR3 is CASSLAGGLNGETQYF. Written as DNA, the CDR3 is TGTGCCAGCAGCTTAGCGGGGGGGCTAAATGGAGAGACCCAGTACTTC.

This clonotype was seen at least ten times. V gene TRBV12-3 or TRBV12-4 combines with J gene TRBJ2-7; 10 bases are shared with TRBD1. The CDR3 spans 15 residues. J lost 5 bases, V lost 5 bases, and 9 bases had no gene match. This CDR3 reads CASSPLGGQGNEQYF. The CDR3 DNA reads as TGTGCCAGCAGTCCCTTGGGGGGACAGGGGAACGAGCAGTACTTC.

This clonotype has just a few counts. The rearrangement joins TRBV7-3 to TRBJ2-2, with 10 bases fitting TRBD1. This CDR3 region has 18 residues. Germline V CDR1 and CDR2: SGHTA, FQGTGA. After removal of 5 bases from V and 0 bases from J, the junction contained 9 bases not matched to a gene. The CDR3 DNA sequence: TGTGCCAGCAGCGATCGACAGGGGGCCTACCCGAACACCGGGGAGCTGTTTTTT. It specifies CASSDRQGAYPNTGELFF.

This clonotype occurred many times. V usage is TRBV5-1 and J usage is TRBJ2-1, with TRBD2 matching over 8 bases. V lost 7 bases to trimming and J lost 9 bases; unmatched junction nucleotides: 15. Germline CDR1 is SGHRS and CDR2 is YFSETQ. The CDR3 length is 15 residues. The CDR3 here is CASSRGPGGPSEQFF. In nucleotides, the CDR3 is TGCGCCAGCTCGAGGGGTCCGGGGGGGCCGAGTGAGCAGTTCTTC.

This chain connects TRBV7-8 to TRBJ2-2; D possibly corresponds to TRBD1 (6 bases). The V and J ends lost 2 bases and 1 base respectively, with 11 bases between them. The V gene's germline CDR1 is SGHVS and CDR2 FQNEAQ. The CDR3 extends over 16 amino acids. The CDR3 region has the DNA TGTGCCAGCAGCTTATACGGGACATGGAACACCGGGGAGCTGTTTTTT. It codes for CASSLYGTWNTGELFF.

There are a few counts of this clonotype. The J gene is TRBJ2-7, the V gene TRBV6-2 or TRBV6-3; the match to TRBD1 covers 8 bases. J was trimmed by 6 bases and V by 6 bases; bases with no gene match: 7. Per the germline V gene, CDR1 is MNHEY and CDR2 is SVGEGT. This CDR3 is built from 13 residues. The CDR3 here is CASSLKTGGEQYF. In nucleotides, the CDR3 is TGTGCCAGCAGCCTGAAAACAGGGGGCGAGCAGTACTTC.

This clonotype was detected a few times. The chain has TRBV12-3 or TRBV12-4 and TRBJ2-6; unclear D gene. The CDR3 length is 14 residues. Trimming took 8 bases from V and 0 from J, leaving 8 bases between them. The CDR3 sequence is CASGQTSGANVLTF. The CDR3 DNA reads TGTGCCAGCGGGCAGACCTCTGGGGCCAACGTCCTGACTTTC.

The chain has TRBV12-3 or TRBV12-4 and TRBJ1-6, with 7 nucleotides matching TRBD1. With V trimmed by 5 bases and J by 3 bases, 7 bases remained unmatched. The CDR3 length is 16 residues. In DNA form, the CDR3 reads TGTGCCAGCAGTAGGACAGGCAGGGGCTATAATTCACCCCTCCACTTT. Protein product: CASSRTGRGYNSPLHF.

The chain is built from TRBV6-5 and TRBJ2-4, with 12 bases matching TRBD2. Germline lookup yields CDR1 MNHEY and CDR2 SVGAGI. Unmatched junction bases numbered 5, after V lost 2 bases and J lost 0 bases. The CDR3 runs 18 residues. The CDR3 loop reads CASSYGTSGPLAKNIQYF. CDR3 DNA sequence: TGTGCCAGCAGTTACGGGACTAGCGGGCCCCTAGCCAAAAACATTCAGTACTTC.

A few counts support this clonotype. The chain is built from TRBV4-1 and TRBJ1-5; the D is unclear. Germline assignment: CDR1 MGHRA and CDR2 YSYEKL. V was cut by 1 base and J by 6 bases, with 13 bases left in between. The CDR3 covers 15 residues. CDR3 sequence (DNA): TGCGCCAGCAGCCAAGGTTCAGGTCGAGGTCAGCCCCAGCATTTT. Encoded protein: CASSQGSGRGQPQHF.

Ten or more counts support this clonotype. The genes are TRBV7-9 and TRBJ1-2, with a weak D call TRBD1 (5 bases). CDR1 and CDR2 (germline): SEHNR, FQNEAQ (reference sequence). This CDR3 is 15 amino acids long. V lost 2 bases and J 0 bases, leaving 10 bases between the germline ends. CDR3 residues: CASSLKQGPNYGYTF. CDR3 bases: TGTGCCAGCAGCTTAAAGCAGGGCCCTAACTATGGCTACACCTTC. Based on the CDR3 plus reference TRBV7-9 and TRBJ1-2, the full variable domain is DTGVSQNPRHKITKRGQNVTFRCDPISEHNRLYWYRQTLGQGPEFLTYFQNEAQLEKSRLLSDRFSAERPKGSFSTLEIQRTEQGDSAMYLCASSLKQGPNYGYTFGSGTRLTVV.

The chain carries TRBV9 and TRBJ1-2; the D gene is possibly TRBD1 (5 bases). Trimming took 2 bases from V and 4 from J, leaving 18 bases between them. Germline values: CDR1 SGDLS, CDR2 YYNGEE. The CDR3 runs 16 residues. The CDR3 loop reads CASSVGAGNPPYGYTF. The CDR3 coding sequence is TGTGCCAGCAGCGTTGGGGCTGGGAATCCTCCCTATGGCTACACCTTC.

This clonotype came up a few times. The V call is TRBV7-9, the J call TRBJ2-1; the D call may be TRBD1 or TRBD2 (5 bases each). The CDR3 has 15 amino acids. Germline assignment: CDR1 SEHNR and CDR2 FQNEAQ (reference sequence). V was clipped by 4 bases and J by 7 bases, with 17 bases between them. The CDR3 loop reads CASSYPGRQNNEQFF. The CDR3, as DNA: TGTGCCAGCAGCTACCCGGGACGTCAAAATAATGAGCAGTTCTTC. Full variable domain (rest looked up from reference TRBV7-9 and TRBJ2-1): DTGVSQNPRHKITKRGQNVTFRCDPISEHNRLYWYRQTLGQGPEFLTYFQNEAQLEKSRLLSDRFSAERPKGSFSTLEIQRTEQGDSAMYLCASSYPGRQNNEQFFGPGTRLTVL.

This clonotype came up once. The rearrangement links TRBV2 to TRBJ2-7, with D perhaps TRBD1 (7 bases). The ends were cut back, 4 bases at V and 4 bases at J, with 17 bases in the middle. The CDR3 sequence is 15 residues long. Germline-derived CDR1 and CDR2 are SNHLY and FYNNEI. CDR3 sequence: CASSGGRGAPYEQYF. The CDR3, as DNA: TGTGCCAGCAGTGGGGGCAGGGGGGCGCCGTACGAGCAGTACTTC.

A few counts support this clonotype. The chain has TRBV12-3 or TRBV12-4 and TRBJ1-4; D gene ambiguous. This CDR3 has 17 residues. The germline V and J ends were trimmed by 7 bases and 3 bases, with 21 bases remaining between them. CDR3 sequence (DNA): TGTGCCAGCACTCTCCAAGCGCGGGCAGTTCCTAATGAAAAACTGTTTTTT. This gives the protein CASTLQARAVPNEKLFF.

There are a few counts of this clonotype. This chain links TRBV30 with TRBJ2-1, with 7 nucleotides matching TRBD1. From germline, CDR1 is GTSNPN and CDR2 SVGIG (reference sequence). Trimming cost V 2 bases and J 4 bases; bases outside gene matches: 5. CDR3 length: 14 amino acids. This CDR3 reads CAWSRRDSYNEQFF. Written as DNA, the CDR3 is TGTGCCTGGAGTAGAAGGGACAGTTACAATGAGCAGTTCTTC. Using reference TRBV30 and TRBJ2-1 for the parts outside the CDR3, the full variable domain is SQTIHQWPATLVQPVGSPLSLECTVEGTSNPNLYWYRQAAGRGLQLLFYSVGIGQISSEVPQNLSASRPQDRQFILSSKKLLLSDSGFYLCAWSRRDSYNEQFFGPGTRLTVL.

This chain links TRBV20-1 with TRBJ2-5; a weak D match, TRBD1 (6 bases). In germline, CDR1 is DFQATT, CDR2 SNEGSKA (reference sequence). There are 14 residues in the CDR3. With 5 bases removed from V and 2 bases from J, the gap between germline ends came to 15 bases. The CDR3 loop is CSAAQGRKQETQYF. The DNA for the CDR3 is TGCAGTGCTGCACAGGGAAGGAAGCAAGAGACCCAGTACTTC.

In this sample, this clonotype turned up a few times. The chain joins TRBV2 to TRBJ2-1, with TRBD2 matching over 7 bases. With V trimmed by 2 bases and J by 5 bases, 0 bases remained unmatched. This CDR3 comprises 13 residues. CDR1 and CDR2 (germline): SNHLY, FYNNEI. The CDR3 loop reads CASSERGDNEQFF. DNA for the CDR3: TGTGCCAGCAGTGAACGGGGGGACAATGAGCAGTTCTTC.

The V call is TRBV2, the J call TRBJ2-1, with 11 bases fitting TRBD2. The ends lost 3 bases at V and 7 bases at J; junction bases unmatched: 5. The CDR3 spans 15 residues. Germline loops: CDR1 SNHLY, CDR2 FYNNEI. The DNA for the CDR3 is TGTGCCAGCAGTGATTTAGCGGGAGGGTGGAATGAGCAGTTCTTC. Protein sequence: CASSDLAGGWNEQFF.

The V and J genes are TRBV4-2 and TRBJ1-6; D call uncertain. Germline V CDR1 and CDR2: LGHNA, YNFKEQ. This CDR3 has 14 residues. The V end lost 1 base, the J end lost 7 bases, and 8 bases lay between the germline ends. CDR3 loop: CASSQVFQNSPLHF. In nucleotides, the CDR3 is TGTGCCAGCAGCCAAGTATTCCAGAATTCACCCCTCCACTTT.

There are a few counts of this clonotype. The chain recombines TRBV20-1 with TRBJ2-1; no clear D. The ends were cut back, 4 bases at V and 7 bases at J, with 17 bases in the middle. Germline V gene lookup returns CDR1 DFQATT and CDR2 SNEGSKA (reference sequence). CDR3 length: 14 amino acids. CDR3 DNA: TGCAGTGCTACCGGACGGTCCCAACCAAATGAGCAGTTCTTC. This sequence encodes CSATGRSQPNEQFF.

The chain recombines TRBV14 with TRBJ2-1; 9 nucleotides align to TRBD2. The CDR3 spans 14 residues. CDR1 is SGHDN and CDR2 is FVKESK in the germline V gene. The ends lost 2 bases at V and 9 bases at J; junction bases unmatched: 5. The CDR3 region has the DNA TGTGCCAGCAGCCAATTGACTAGCGGTACTGAGCAGTTCTTC. Its translation is CASSQLTSGTEQFF.

This clonotype was detected many times. One end of the junction fails to match germline, which may point to a read error. The rearrangement uses TRBV27 and TRBJ2-1, with 10 nucleotides matching TRBD1. Germline CDR1 reads MNHEY; CDR2 reads SMNVEV (reference sequence). This CDR3 contains 14 residues. The CDR3 DNA sequence: TGTGCCAGCAGTTTATCGATAAACGGACAGGGGGTACACTTC. Protein sequence: CASSLSINGQGVHF.

This clonotype was detected only a few times. The chain couples TRBV5-1 to TRBJ2-5; maybe TRBD1 (6 bases). The CDR3 has 14 residues. CDR1 and CDR2 (germline): SGHRS, YFSETQ. V gave up 4 bases and J gave up 2 bases, with 12 bases separating them. CDR3 amino acids: CASSPRTAQETQYF. The CDR3 DNA follows: TGCGCCAGCAGCCCTCGGACAGCACAAGAGACCCAGTACTTC.

The chain couples TRBV2 to TRBJ2-3; D gene unclear. Trimming stripped 7 bases from V and 6 bases from J, with 14 bases between. The CDR3 extends over 13 amino acids. The germline gives CDR1 SNHLY, CDR2 FYNNEI. CDR3 sequence: CASTPNSVDTQYF. CDR3 nucleotides: TGTGCCAGCACGCCGAACTCGGTGGATACGCAGTATTTT.

This chain joins TRBV20-1 and TRBJ2-1; tentatively, D is TRBD2 (5 bases). V was trimmed by 5 bases and J by 0 bases, leaving 11 bases between them. The germline gives CDR1 DFQATT, CDR2 SNEGSKA (reference sequence). The CDR3 length is 14 residues. The CDR3 region has the DNA TGCAGTGCTCCAACTAGAAGCTCCTACAATGAGCAGTTCTTC. Its translation: CSAPTRSSYNEQFF.

This clonotype has just a few counts. The chain uses TRBV12-3 or TRBV12-4 and TRBJ2-5; tentative D call: TRBD1 (7 bases). This CDR3 spans 15 amino acids. V lost 5 bases to trimming and J lost 5 bases, with 18 bases between them. The CDR3 sequence: CASSPQTGRSETQYF. CDR3 nucleotides: TGTGCCAGCAGTCCTCAGACAGGGAGGAGCGAGACCCAGTACTTC.